These T cell receptor beta chains were read from a single sample in a study of shared clonotypes between healthy human individuals. TCRdb's copy holds only in-frame clones and misses some; the assay was immunoSEQ multiplex PCR. The table records over a million clones, more than 75% of them present only once. Sample: memory CD4+ T cells from PBMCs. The source is a man in his late teens or twenties in good health. Some clones in this sample may be carry-over from other donors' samples. Both conserved end residues are part of each CDR3. The order of the fields is J gene, clone size, D gene, V gene, CDR3 DNA, CDR3 protein. The D gene is left open where the match is weak. The size entry is marked missing in some rows and otherwise reads once, few, many or a size class.

>TRBJ1-4|-|TRBD1|TRBV5-1
TGCGCCAGCAGTCCGGGACAGGGTAGTGAAAAACTGTTTTTT
CASSPGQGSEKLFF
>TRBJ2-3|-|-|TRBV5-1
TGCGCCAGCAGCTGGATCGCGGGAAGTAGCACAGATACGCAGTATTTT
CASSWIAGSSTDTQYF
>TRBJ2-3|-|TRBD2|TRBV10-3
TGTGCCATCAAAAGACGGGAGGGAGATACGCAGTATTTT
CAIKRREGDTQYF
>TRBJ2-7|-|-|TRBV18
TGTGCCAGCTCACCACCGTCAGGCTACGAGCAGTACTTC
CASSPPSGYEQYF
>TRBJ1-5|-|TRBD1|TRBV2
TGTGCCAGCAACCAACAGGGGATTGATCCGCCCCAGCATTTT
CASNQQGIDPPQHF
>TRBJ1-2|few|-|TRBV7-9
TGTGCCAGCAGCAGGCCGTACGTGGGTGGCTACACCTTC
CASSRPYVGGYTF
>TRBJ1-2|-|TRBD1|TRBV7-3
TGTGCCAGCAGAAGAGGACAGGCTGGGGATGGCTACACCTTC
CASRRGQAGDGYTF
>TRBJ2-5|-|-|TRBV7-2
TGTGCCAGCAGCTCCGAACCGGACAGTTTCGAGACCCAGTACTTC
CASSSEPDSFETQYF
>TRBJ2-5|-|TRBD2|TRBV18
TGTGCCAGCTCTCCTCTAGCGGGGGGCCAAGAGACCCAGTACTTC
CASSPLAGGQETQYF
>TRBJ1-2|-|-|TRBV6-1
TGTGCCAGCAGTGAAAATCGGGGGACGGGCTACACCTTC
CASSENRGTGYTF
>TRBJ2-5|-|-|TRBV7-2
TGTGCCAGCAGCCCCGGAGGTCTGGGGTCGGAGACCCAGTACTTC
CASSPGGLGSETQYF
>TRBJ1-5|-|TRBD1|TRBV10-3
TGTGCCATCAGTGATTGGGATCGGGACAGACAGCCCCAGCATTTT
CAISDWDRDRQPQHF
>TRBJ2-6|-|TRBD1|TRBV7-9
TGTGCCAGCAGCTGGAGTTGGGGACAGGGGAGCTCTGGGGCCAACGTCCTGACTTTC
CASSWSWGQGSSGANVLTF
>TRBJ2-5|-|-|TRBV5-1
TGCGCCAGCAGCGGTACACTAGGGGGGCAAGAGACCCAGTACTTC
CASSGTLGGQETQYF
>TRBJ2-3|-|TRBD2|TRBV5-4
TGTGCCAGCAGCTTAGAGACTAGCGGGACAGATACGCAGTATTTT
CASSLETSGTDTQYF
>TRBJ2-1|-|-|TRBV6-6
TGTGCCACGAACACCTACTACAATGAGCAGTTCTTC
CATNTYYNEQFF
>TRBJ1-4|-|TRBD1|TRBV5-4
TGTGCCAGCAGCTCGTGGGACAGGGCGACTAATGAAAAACTGTTTTTT
CASSSWDRATNEKLFF
>TRBJ1-4|-|-|TRBV9
TGTGCCAGCAGCCCTGGGGAAAAACTGTTTTTT
CASSPGEKLFF
>TRBJ2-3|-|-|TRBV28
TGTGCCAGCAGTTTGGTGGGGGGGCCCACAGATACGCAGTATTTT
CASSLVGGPTDTQYF
>TRBJ2-3|-|TRBD1|TRBV28
TGTGCCAGCAGTTCCGGGACAGGGGGCACAGATACGCAGTATTTT
CASSSGTGGTDTQYF
>TRBJ1-1|few|-|TRBV6-1
TGTGCCAGCAGCAGACAGATTTTTAACACTGAAGCTTTCTTT
CASSRQIFNTEAFF
>TRBJ2-3|-|-|TRBV7-9
TGTGCCAGCAGCTACCGGACCGAACTAAGGGATACGCAGTATTTT
CASSYRTELRDTQYF